A selection of T cell receptor beta chains follows, all from one sample in a study of cytomegalovirus exposure and HLA in healthy donors. Profiled with immunoSEQ multiplex PCR; TCRdb holds only in-frame clones, not every one. The sample yields around 150,000 clones, approximately 84% seen once. Sequenced sample: PBMCs. The receptors shown here come from a man between 25 and 39 years old in good health and CMV-seropositive. Each CDR3 is given with its conserved first and last residue. The order of the fields is J gene, CDR3 length, V gene, CDR3 protein.

>TRBJ2-1|11|TRBV20-1
CSANRDLQQFF
>TRBJ1-6|16|TRBV7-2
CASSLGGGYYNSPLHF
>TRBJ1-2|16|TRBV11-2
CASRRPGQGSNYGYTF
>TRBJ2-5|16|TRBV5-6
CASSPNSWGRLETQYF
>TRBJ1-1|14|TRBV5-1
CASSGGQGGTEAFF
>TRBJ1-2|16|TRBV5-4
CASSHRDRGNSYGYTF
>TRBJ1-2|17|TRBV18
CASSPSSGELINYGYTF
>TRBJ2-6|16|TRBV5-1
CASSQDRSSGANVLTF
>TRBJ2-1|16|TRBV5-1
CASSSLPADLYNEQFF
>TRBJ2-7|13|TRBV9
CASSVGPAYEQYF
>TRBJ2-1|15|TRBV10-3
CAISKGTDPYNEQFF
>TRBJ1-2|14|TRBV19
CASKNRDTNYGYTF
>TRBJ2-3|15|TRBV29-1
CSVESGTGTTDTQYF
>TRBJ1-2|12|TRBV5-6
CASSLVVDGYTF
>TRBJ2-6|13|TRBV7-2
CASSFSPANVLTF
>TRBJ1-1|15|TRBV7-9
CASSLTGGKNTEAFF
>TRBJ2-7|14|TRBV7-6
CASSAGAGMAEQYF
>TRBJ1-2|14|TRBV5-1
CASSPEQGSYGYTF
>TRBJ1-6|16|TRBV7-2
CASSLGGQVRSAPLHF